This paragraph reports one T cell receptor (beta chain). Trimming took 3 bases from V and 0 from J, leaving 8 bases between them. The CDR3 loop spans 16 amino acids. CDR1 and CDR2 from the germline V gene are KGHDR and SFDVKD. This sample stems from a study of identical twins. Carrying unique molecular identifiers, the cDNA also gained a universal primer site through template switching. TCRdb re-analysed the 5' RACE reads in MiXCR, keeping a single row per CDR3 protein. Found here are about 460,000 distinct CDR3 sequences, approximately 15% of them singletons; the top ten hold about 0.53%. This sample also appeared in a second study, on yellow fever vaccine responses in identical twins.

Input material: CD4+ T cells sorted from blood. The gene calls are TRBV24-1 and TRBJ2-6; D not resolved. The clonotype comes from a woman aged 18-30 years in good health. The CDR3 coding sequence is TGTGCCACCAGTGATAGGAAGAGCTCTGGGGCCAACGTCCTGACTTTC. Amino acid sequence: CATSDRKSSGANVLTF.